Listed below are T cell receptor beta chains from one sample, sequenced in a study of T-cell reconstitution after alpha-beta-depleted transplantation in children. TCRdb reprocessed the PCR reads with MiXCR, giving one entry per CDR3 protein. The sample holds about 410,000 distinct CDR3 sequences, 20% seen once. The specimen comprised PBMCs from the stem cell graft donor, sampled from the stem cell graft. The receptor set was obtained from a human donor who donated a stem cell graft to a child with acute myeloid leukemia. The CDR3 runs from the conserved cysteine through the conserved F or W. The D gene is left open where the match is weak. Size values are once, few and many counts, or a class for expanded clones, and some rows have none.

V gene	clone size	J gene	D gene	CDR3 DNA	CDR3 protein
TRBV5-4	NA	TRBJ1-3	TRBD1	TGTGCCAGCAGCGCCAAACATCCGGGACAGGTCGACTCTGGAAACACCATATATTTT	CASSAKHPGQVDSGNTIYF
TRBV5-1	NA	TRBJ2-7	NA	TGCGCCAGCAAGGGGGGGGCAGGAGAGGTCGGCGAGCAGTACTTC	CASKGGAGEVGEQYF
TRBV25-1	NA	TRBJ2-3	NA	TGTGCCAGCAGTGAATGGGGTAGCGGTGGAGATACGCAGTATTTT	CASSEWGSGGDTQYF
TRBV5-1	NA	TRBJ2-1	NA	TGCGCCAGCAGCTTAGGTGACCTCGAACACAATGAGCAGTTCTTC	CASSLGDLEHNEQFF
TRBV27	many	TRBJ2-7	NA	TGTGCCAGCAGTTCGACTAGCTACGAGCAGTACTTC	CASSSTSYEQYF
TRBV29-1	many	TRBJ2-1	NA	TGCAGCGTTGAACCGCCCGGGGTCGAGCAGTTCTTC	CSVEPPGVEQFF
TRBV29-1	many	TRBJ2-5	TRBD2	TGCAGCGTTGTCCCTAGCGGGAGGGCTCAAGAGACCCAGTACTTC	CSVVPSGRAQETQYF
TRBV12-3/TRBV12-4	NA	TRBJ1-1	TRBD1	TGTGCCAGCACCGGGACAGGTTGGGACACTGAAGCTTTCTTT	CASTGTGWDTEAFF
TRBV28	NA	TRBJ2-7	TRBD1	TGTGCCAGCAGGGAACCGGGACAGTACTACGAGCAGTACTTC	CASREPGQYYEQYF
TRBV20-1	NA	TRBJ2-7	NA	TGCAGTGCTAGAGATCTGGACTACAGGTTGAATTACGAGCAGTACTTC	CSARDLDYRLNYEQYF
TRBV20-1	NA	TRBJ2-7	NA	TGCAGTGCCGTGGTCCACGAGCAGTACTTC	CSAVVHEQYF
TRBV7-3	NA	TRBJ2-1	TRBD1	TGTGCCAGCAGCATAGGGGGCGTTGAGCAGTTCTTC	CASSIGGVEQFF
TRBV12-3/TRBV12-4	NA	TRBJ2-7	NA	TGTGCCAGCAGTTACGAGGCTACCTACGAGCAGTACTTC	CASSYEATYEQYF
TRBV7-9	NA	TRBJ2-3	NA	TGTGCCAGCAGCCAGATGACAGGCACTGTCACAGATACGCAGTATTTT	CASSQMTGTVTDTQYF
TRBV12-3/TRBV12-4	few	TRBJ2-3	NA	TGTGCCAGCAGTTTTGAAGACTCCGGCACGCAGTATTTT	CASSFEDSGTQYF
TRBV6-5	NA	TRBJ2-2	TRBD1	TGTGCCAGCAGTTCCCCGGGACAGGGAAACACCGGGGAGCTGTTTTTT	CASSSPGQGNTGELFF